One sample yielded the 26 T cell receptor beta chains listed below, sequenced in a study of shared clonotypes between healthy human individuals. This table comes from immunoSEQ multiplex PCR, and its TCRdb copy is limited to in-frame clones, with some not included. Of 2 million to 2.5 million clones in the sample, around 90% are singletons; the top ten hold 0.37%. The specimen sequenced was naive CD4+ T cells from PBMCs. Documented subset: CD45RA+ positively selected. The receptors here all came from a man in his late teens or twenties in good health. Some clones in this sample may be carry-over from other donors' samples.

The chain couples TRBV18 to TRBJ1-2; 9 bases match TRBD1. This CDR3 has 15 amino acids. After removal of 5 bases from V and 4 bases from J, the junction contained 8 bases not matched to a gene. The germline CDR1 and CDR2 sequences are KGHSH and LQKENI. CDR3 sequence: CASSERTGAIYGYTF. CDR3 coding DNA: TGTGCCAGCTCAGAAAGGACAGGGGCAATCTATGGCTACACCTTC.

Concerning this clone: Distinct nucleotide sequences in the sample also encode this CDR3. In DNA, the CDR3 is TGTGCCAGCACCCGGACAGGGGCTTATGGCTACACCTTC. It yields the protein CASTRTGAYGYTF. The chain links TRBV28 to TRBJ1-2; 9 bases are shared with TRBD1. Per germline, CDR1 MDHEN and CDR2 SYDVKM. The junction had 5 bases not matched to a gene; V was cut back by 7 bases and J by 5 bases. The CDR3 is 13 residues long.

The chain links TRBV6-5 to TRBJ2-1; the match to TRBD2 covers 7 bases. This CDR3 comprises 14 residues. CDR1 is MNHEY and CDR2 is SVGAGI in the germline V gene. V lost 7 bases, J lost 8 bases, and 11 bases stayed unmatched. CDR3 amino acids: CASTMRTRSDEQFF. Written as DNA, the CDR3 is TGTGCCAGCACCATGAGGACTAGGAGCGATGAGCAGTTCTTC.

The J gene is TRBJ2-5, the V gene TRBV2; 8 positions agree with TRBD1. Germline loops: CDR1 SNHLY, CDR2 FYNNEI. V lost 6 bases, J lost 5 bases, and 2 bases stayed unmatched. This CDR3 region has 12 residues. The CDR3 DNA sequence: TGTGCCAGCAGGGACAGGGAGGAGACCCAGTACTTC. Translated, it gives CASRDREETQYF.

This CDR3 reads CATSNRKVAGGWTDTQYF. Written as DNA, the CDR3 is TGTGCCACCAGCAACCGAAAGGTAGCGGGAGGATGGACAGATACGCAGTATTTT. The rearrangement links TRBV15 to TRBJ2-3; TRBD2 matches 10 bases. The junction had 13 bases not matched to a gene; V was cut back by 4 bases and J by 3 bases. CDR1 LNHNV and CDR2 YYDKDF come from the germline V gene (reference sequence). The CDR3 is made up of 18 amino acids.

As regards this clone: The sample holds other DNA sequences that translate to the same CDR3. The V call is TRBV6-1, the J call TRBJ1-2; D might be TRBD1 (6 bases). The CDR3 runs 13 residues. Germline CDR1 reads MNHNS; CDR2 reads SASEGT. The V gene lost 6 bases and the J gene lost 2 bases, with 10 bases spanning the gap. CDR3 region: CASRSGQNYGYTF. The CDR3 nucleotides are TGTGCCAGCAGGTCCGGACAGAACTATGGCTACACCTTC.

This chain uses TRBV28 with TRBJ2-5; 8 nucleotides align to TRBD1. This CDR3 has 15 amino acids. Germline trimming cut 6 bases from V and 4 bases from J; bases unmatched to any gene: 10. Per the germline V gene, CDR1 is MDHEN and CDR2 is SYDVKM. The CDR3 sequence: CASSPGGAGGETQYF. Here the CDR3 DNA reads TGTGCCAGCAGCCCAGGGGGCGCCGGGGGAGAGACCCAGTACTTC.

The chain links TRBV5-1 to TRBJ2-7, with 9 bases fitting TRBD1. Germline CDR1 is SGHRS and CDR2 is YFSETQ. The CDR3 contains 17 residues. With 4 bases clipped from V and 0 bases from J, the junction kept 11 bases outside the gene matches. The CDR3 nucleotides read TGCGCCAGCAGCCCGATAACGACAGGGGGGAGCTCCTACGAGCAGTACTTC. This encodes CASSPITTGGSSYEQYF.

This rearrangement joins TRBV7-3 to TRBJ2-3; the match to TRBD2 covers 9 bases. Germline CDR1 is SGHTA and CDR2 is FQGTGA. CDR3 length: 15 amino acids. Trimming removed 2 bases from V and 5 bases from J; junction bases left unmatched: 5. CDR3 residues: CASSLRWTSEDTQYF. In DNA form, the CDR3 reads TGTGCCAGCAGCTTACGTTGGACTAGCGAAGATACGCAGTATTTT.

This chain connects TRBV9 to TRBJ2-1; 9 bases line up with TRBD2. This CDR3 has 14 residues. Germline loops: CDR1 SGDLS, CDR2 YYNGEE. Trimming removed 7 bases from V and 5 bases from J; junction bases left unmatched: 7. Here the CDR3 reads CASGGTSRDNEQFF. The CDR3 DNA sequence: TGTGCCAGCGGGGGGACTAGCCGGGACAATGAGCAGTTCTTC.

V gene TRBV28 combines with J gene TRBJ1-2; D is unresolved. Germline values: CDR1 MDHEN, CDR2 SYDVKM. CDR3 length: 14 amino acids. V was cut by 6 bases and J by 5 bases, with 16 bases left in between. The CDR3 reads CASRLSGLVYGYTF. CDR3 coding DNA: TGTGCCAGCAGGCTATCTGGGCTGGTATATGGCTACACCTTC.

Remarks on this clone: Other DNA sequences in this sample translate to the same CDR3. The CDR3 DNA is TGCGCCAGCAGCCTGGTAGCGGGAGCAGGTTACAATGAGCAGTTCTTC. Translating gives CASSLVAGAGYNEQFF. The chain employs TRBV5-1 and TRBJ2-1; 9 bases align to TRBD2. Germline lookup yields CDR1 SGHRS and CDR2 YFSETQ. The CDR3 spans 16 residues. Trimming removed 4 bases from V and 4 bases from J; junction bases left unmatched: 9.

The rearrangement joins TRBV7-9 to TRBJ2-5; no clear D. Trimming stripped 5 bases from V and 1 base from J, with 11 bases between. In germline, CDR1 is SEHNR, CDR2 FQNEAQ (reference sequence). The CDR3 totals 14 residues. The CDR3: CASSLHNGQETQYF. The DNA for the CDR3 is TGTGCCAGCAGCCTACACAACGGCCAAGAGACCCAGTACTTC.

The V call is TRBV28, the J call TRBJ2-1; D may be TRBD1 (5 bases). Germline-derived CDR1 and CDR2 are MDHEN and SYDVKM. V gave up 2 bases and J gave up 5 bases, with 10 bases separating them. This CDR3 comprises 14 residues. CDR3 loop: CASSLIGVHNEQFF. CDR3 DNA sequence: TGTGCCAGCAGTTTAATAGGGGTCCACAATGAGCAGTTCTTC.

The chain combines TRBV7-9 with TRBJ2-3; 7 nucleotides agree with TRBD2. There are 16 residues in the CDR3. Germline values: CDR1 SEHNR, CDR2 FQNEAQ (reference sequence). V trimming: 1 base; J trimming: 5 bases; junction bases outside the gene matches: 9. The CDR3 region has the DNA TGTGCCAGCAGCTTAGTTGAGGCGGGAGCGGAAGATACGCAGTATTTT. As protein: CASSLVEAGAEDTQYF.

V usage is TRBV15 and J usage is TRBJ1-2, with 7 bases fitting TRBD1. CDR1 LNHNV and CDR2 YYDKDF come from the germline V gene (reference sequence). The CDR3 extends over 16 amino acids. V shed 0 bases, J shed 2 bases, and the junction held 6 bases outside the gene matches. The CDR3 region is CATSRERQGLNYGYTF. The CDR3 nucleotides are TGTGCCACCAGCAGAGAACGACAGGGATTAAACTATGGCTACACCTTC.

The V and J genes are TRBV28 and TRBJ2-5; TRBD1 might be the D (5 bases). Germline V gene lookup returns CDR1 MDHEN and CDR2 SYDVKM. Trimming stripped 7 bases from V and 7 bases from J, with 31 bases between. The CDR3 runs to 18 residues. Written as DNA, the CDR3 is TGTGCCAGCACCCGACCCCCTCATCAGGGTGTCGCTTTTGTGACCCAGTACTTC. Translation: CASTRPPHQGVAFVTQYF.

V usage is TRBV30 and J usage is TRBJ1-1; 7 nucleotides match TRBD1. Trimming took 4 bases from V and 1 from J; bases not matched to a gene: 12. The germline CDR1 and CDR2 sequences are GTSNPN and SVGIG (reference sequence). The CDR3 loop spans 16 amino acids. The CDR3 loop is CAWTPFGTVQNTEAFF. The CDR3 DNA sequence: TGTGCCTGGACCCCATTTGGGACAGTACAGAACACTGAAGCTTTCTTT.

DNA for the CDR3: TGCGCCAGCAGCTCAGGACTAGCGGGAGACCACGAGCAGTACTTC. Translating gives CASSSGLAGDHEQYF. The chain has TRBV5-1 and TRBJ2-7; 13 positions match TRBD2. The CDR3 is made up of 15 amino acids. The germline V gene encodes CDR1 SGHRS and CDR2 YFSETQ. Trimming removed 3 bases from V and 5 bases from J; junction bases left unmatched: 5. Filled out from reference TRBV5-1 and TRBJ2-7, the complete variable domain reads KAGVTQTPRYLIKTRGQQVTLSCSPISGHRSVSWYQQTPGQGLQFLFEYFSETQRNKGNFPGRFSGRQFSNSRSEMNVSTLELGDSALYLCASSSGLAGDHEQYFGPGTRLTVT.

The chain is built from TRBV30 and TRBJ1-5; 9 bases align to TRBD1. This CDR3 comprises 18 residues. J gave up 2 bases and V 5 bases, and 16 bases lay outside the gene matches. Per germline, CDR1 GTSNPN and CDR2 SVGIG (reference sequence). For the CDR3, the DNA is TGTGCCTGGGGCGTCGGGACAGGGTTTTTTGGGCGCAATCAGCCCCAGCATTTT. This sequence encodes CAWGVGTGFFGRNQPQHF.

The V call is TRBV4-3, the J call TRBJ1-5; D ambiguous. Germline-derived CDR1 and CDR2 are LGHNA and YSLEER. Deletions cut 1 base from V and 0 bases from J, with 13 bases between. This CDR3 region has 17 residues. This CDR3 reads CASSQVVAAASNQPQHF. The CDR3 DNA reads TGCGCCAGCAGCCAAGTTGTGGCAGCGGCTAGCAATCAGCCCCAGCATTTT.

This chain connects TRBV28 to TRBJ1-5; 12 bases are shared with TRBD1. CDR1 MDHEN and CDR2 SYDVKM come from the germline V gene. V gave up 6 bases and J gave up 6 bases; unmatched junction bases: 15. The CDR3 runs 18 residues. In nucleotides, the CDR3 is TGTGCCAGCAGCAAAACCCGCATGGGACAGGGGGCCCCTCAGCCCCAGCATTTT. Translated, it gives CASSKTRMGQGAPQPQHF. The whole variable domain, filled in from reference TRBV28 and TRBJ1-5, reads DVKVTQSSRYLVKRTGEKVFLECVQDMDHENMFWYRQDPGLGLRLIYFSYDVKMKEKGDIPEGYSVSREKKERFSLILESASTNQTSMYLCASSKTRMGQGAPQPQHFGDGTRLSIL.

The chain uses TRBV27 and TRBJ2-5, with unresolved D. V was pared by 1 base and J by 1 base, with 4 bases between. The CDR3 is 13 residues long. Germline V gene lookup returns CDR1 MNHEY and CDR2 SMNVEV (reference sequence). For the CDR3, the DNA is TGTGCCAGCAGTTTATATTCCCAAGAGACCCAGTACTTC. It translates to CASSLYSQETQYF.

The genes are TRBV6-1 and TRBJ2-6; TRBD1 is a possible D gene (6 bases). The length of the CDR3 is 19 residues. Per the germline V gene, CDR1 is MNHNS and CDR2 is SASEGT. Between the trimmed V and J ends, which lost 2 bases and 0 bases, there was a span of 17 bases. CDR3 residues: CASSELAGARFSGANVLTF. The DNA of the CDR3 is TGTGCCAGCAGTGAATTAGCAGGGGCGCGGTTCTCTGGGGCCAACGTCCTGACTTTC.

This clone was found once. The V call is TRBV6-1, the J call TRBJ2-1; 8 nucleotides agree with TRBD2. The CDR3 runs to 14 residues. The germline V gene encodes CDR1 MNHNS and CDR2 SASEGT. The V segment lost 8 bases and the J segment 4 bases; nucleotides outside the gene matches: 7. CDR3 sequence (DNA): TGTGCCAGCTTTACTAGCGGAGGTTACAATGAGCAGTTCTTC. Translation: CASFTSGGYNEQFF.

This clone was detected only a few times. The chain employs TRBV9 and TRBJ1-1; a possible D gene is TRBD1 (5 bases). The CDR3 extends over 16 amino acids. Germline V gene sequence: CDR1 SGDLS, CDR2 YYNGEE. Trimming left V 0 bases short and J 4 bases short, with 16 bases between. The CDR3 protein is CASSVGRDGVGTEAFF. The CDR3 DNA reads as TGTGCCAGCAGCGTAGGCAGGGATGGGGTGGGCACTGAAGCTTTCTTT. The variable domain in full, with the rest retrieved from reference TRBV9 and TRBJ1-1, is DSGVTQTPKHLITATGQRVTLRCSPRSGDLSVYWYQQSLDQGLQFLIQYYNGEERAKGNILERFSAQQFPDLHSELNLSSLELGDSALYFCASSVGRDGVGTEAFFGQGTRLTVV.